This T cell receptor beta chain was sequenced in a study of cytomegalovirus exposure and HLA in healthy donors. Study overall: Earlier findings included nearly 120 million unique TCR beta sequences obtained from about 180 million T cells.

About this clone itself: Its antigen is as yet unknown.

Primers for the PCR totalled 60 Vbeta and 13 Jbeta. TCRdb keeps only in-frame clones here, not all; method: immunoSEQ multiplex PCR. The table has about 160,000 clones, around 79% seen once; the top ten hold just over 3%. General study findings and limits: It was confirmed in vitro that three of the CMV-associated chains were specific for CMV antigens. High sensitivity and specificity were reportedly achieved when the classifier diagnosed cytomegalovirus status. Listed as cytomegalovirus-associated were roughly 180 TCR beta chains.

There are 15 residues in the CDR3. Germline V gene lookup returns CDR1 SGHRS and CDR2 YFSETQ. The trim removed 0 bases at V and 7 bases at J, leaving 5 bases unmatched. Sequenced sample: PBMCs. The origin of this receptor is a middle-aged woman in good health and CMV-seronegative. V usage is TRBV5-1 and J usage is TRBJ2-1; 9 bases align to TRBD1. CDR3 bases: TGCGCCAGCAGCTTGGAAGGGACAGGGTTTAATGAGCAGTTCTTC. This codes for CASSLEGTGFNEQFF.